This record concerns one T cell receptor beta chain sequence. This sample is part of a study of blood T cell repertoires in COVID-19. Under the authors' procedure: Reference gene primer amplification in the assay estimated nucleated cell counts. Generated by immunoSEQ multiplex PCR, the TCRdb table keeps only in-frame clones and is missing some. The V and J calls and clone size were taken over from that table, and D and trimming were inferred from the DNA. Of about 200,000 clones in the sample, around three quarters are singletons; the top ten hold about 5.5%. From germline, CDR1 is GTSNPN and CDR2 SVGIG (reference sequence). The CDR3 spans 13 residues. V lost 1 base and J 3 bases, leaving 8 bases between the germline ends.

The sequencing input was peripheral blood. The TCR sequence derives from a woman aged 70 to 79 with acute or convalescent COVID-19. The V and J genes are TRBV30 and TRBJ2-3; TRBD1 might be the D (6 bases). The CDR3 bases are TGTGCCTGGAGTGCCAGGGGAACAGATACGCAGTATTTT. It codes for CAWSARGTDTQYF.